This TCR beta chain was retrieved from a study of control samples from healthy donors and cancer patients. The germline V gene encodes CDR1 MDHEN and CDR2 SYDVKM. The CDR3 is 10 residues long. Trimming left V 8 bases short and J 4 bases short, with 6 bases between. Only in-frame clones appear in the TCRdb table, and some are missing; sequencing was by immunoSEQ multiplex PCR. The sample has 100,000 to 150,000 clones, roughly 90% seen once; the top ten hold roughly 3.1%. The chain is built from TRBV28 and TRBJ2-7; D is unresolved. What was sequenced was blood. The receptor comes from a man between 50 and 59 years old in good health. This CDR3 is CASGEYEQYF. In DNA form, the CDR3 reads TGTGCCAGCGGAGAATACGAGCAGTACTTC. The full variable domain, in which reference TRBV28 and TRBJ2-7 provide the parts outside the CDR3, is DVKVTQSSRYLVKRTGEKVFLECVQDMDHENMFWYRQDPGLGLRLIYFSYDVKMKEKGDIPEGYSVSREKKERFSLILESASTNQTSMYLCASGEYEQYFGPGTRLTVT.